The present T cell receptor (beta chain) was sequenced within a study of T cells in Graves' hyperthyroidism and ophthalmopathy. About the research overall: Blood from the periphery was taken at initial diagnosis, before any treatment.

Orbital computed tomography, thyroid ultrasound, serum thyroxine and TRAb, and clinical symptoms together informed the diagnoses. Isolation of PBMCs was performed on around 9.7 ml fresh peripheral blood. In this sample, this clonotype turned up many times. Amplified regions were TCR beta CDR3 sequences from RNA transcripts. A set of HTBI primers served as the primers for a first-round RT-PCR of the TCR CDR3. TCRdb analysed the multiplex PCR reads with MiXCR anew, one entry per CDR3 protein. The data hold 560,000 or so distinct CDR3 sequences, with just under 20% observed a single time. The CDR3 extends over 14 amino acids. Per germline, CDR1 SNHLY and CDR2 FYNNEI. V was trimmed by 4 bases and J by 1 base, leaving 7 bases between them.

Specimen: blood. The receptor was isolated from a middle-aged man with Graves' ophthalmopathy. The rearrangement links TRBV2 to TRBJ2-2, with D unclear. The DNA of the CDR3 is TGTGCCAGCAGTGGAGTAGTGAACACCGGGGAGCTGTTTTTT. It specifies CASSGVVNTGELFF.